This TCR beta chain is drawn from a study of blood T cell repertoires in COVID-19. Across the study: From the United States, Italy and Spain came samples of acute and convalescent COVID-19. PBMCs, B-cell-depleted T cells, or T cells provided the cDNA or gDNA that made up the material.

In the original analysis: Amplification of reference gene primers provided the estimated nucleated cell counts. The table came from immunoSEQ multiplex PCR; TCRdb's copy has only in-frame clones and leaves some out. That table supplies the V and J calls and clone size; D and trimming were determined from the DNA. The sample carries roughly 380,000 clones, about 89% recorded once. The ends were cut back, 3 bases at V and 5 bases at J, with 13 bases in the middle. CDR1 is GTSNPN and CDR2 is SVGIG in the germline V gene (reference sequence). The CDR3 is 13 residues long. Patients at the Seattle site were enrolled during active infection and followed longitudinally.

This receptor was obtained from a woman aged 40 to 50 with COVID-19, enrolled during active disease. The sequenced sample consisted of peripheral blood. This chain links TRBV30 with TRBJ1-1; maybe TRBD1 (5 bases). CDR3 residues: CAWSVRVGTEAFF. The CDR3 DNA is TGTGCCTGGAGCGTCAGGGTCGGGACTGAAGCTTTCTTT.